This T cell receptor (beta chain) was captured in a study of vaccination and CD4 T cells after COVID-19. This clonotype has just a few counts. The antigen is unknown. Germline V gene data show CDR1 as SNHLY and CDR2 as FYNNEI. Deletions cut 4 bases from V and 1 base from J, with 12 bases between. This CDR3 contains 15 residues. Described treatment: roughly 11-day PBMC culture with coronavirus spike peptide pools or control peptides (ViraFEST assay). All positive PCR tests were dated between March and December 2020, predating US Alpha, Beta and Delta variants. The Oncomine TCR Beta short-read assay was what sequenced the DNA obtained from cultured CD4+ T cells. Genomic DNA from cultured CD4+ T cells was extracted. One entry per CDR3 protein results from TCRdb running MiXCR on the PCR reads. In the table there are roughly 20,000 distinct CDR3 sequences, over 50% of which are singletons.

The specimen was CD4+ T cells from blood, cultured in vitro. The genes are TRBV2 and TRBJ2-3; D possibly corresponds to TRBD2 (6 bases). This TCR was sampled from a human donor who had recovered from COVID-19. CDR3 in DNA: TGTGCCAGCAGTGCCCGGCCTAGCGGCACAGATACGCAGTATTTT. As protein: CASSARPSGTDTQYF.